This T cell receptor (beta chain) was captured in a study of vaccination effects on CD4 cells after COVID-19. Across the study: Participants were vaccinated with two doses of either the BNT162b2 or mRNA-1273 vaccine. Two convalescent patients each provided a sample, at 16 days and at one week before vaccination.

Before sequencing, viral peptide pools were used by the ViraFEST assay to expand antigen-specific CD4+ T cells. When roughly eleven days of culture had elapsed, CD4+ T cells were isolated. From March to December 2020, the person had a SARS-CoV-2 infection that was confirmed by PCR. Cultures of some 1.8 million PBMC per well contained about 11 IU/ml IL-2 plus 10 ug/ml peptides. Study observations and caveats: Substantial clonal contraction characterized both infection- and vaccine-induced clones late after vaccination.

In regard to this clone: Its antigen is as yet unknown.

Data came from immunoSEQ multiplex PCR; TCRdb stores just in-frame clones and leaves some out. The table has approximately 26,000 clones, 65% to 75% seen once. Trimming cost V 2 bases and J 0 bases, with 7 bases left between them. CDR1 SGHAT and CDR2 FQNNGV come from the germline V gene. The CDR3 has 14 amino acids. The sample was CD4+ T cells from PBMCs cultured with SARS-CoV-2 spike peptides, taken before COVID-19 vaccination. This sequence was found in a human donor who had a prior SARS-CoV-2 infection. The V and J genes are TRBV11-2 and TRBJ2-5; no definite D call. The DNA for the CDR3 is TGTGCCAGCAGCTTAACACAGTACCAAGAGACCCAGTACTTC. It specifies CASSLTQYQETQYF.